This paragraph covers one TCR beta chain sequence. Its matching antigen is unknown. While the first cohort had 600 to 800 subjects, the donors belonged to the separate validation cohort of over a hundred subjects. Clones were sequenced by immunoSEQ multiplex PCR, and TCRdb holds only the in-frame ones, with some missing. Of 100,000 to 150,000 clones listed, approximately 88% were seen once; the top ten hold more than 1.5%. This entry comes from a study of cytomegalovirus exposure and HLA in healthy donors. Background on the study: The approximately 690 first-cohort repertoires and the approximately 110 validation repertoires shared the same platform, a later analysis reported. Study outcomes and limitations: The study found most TCR sequences rare, yet found some public TCRs in many donors.

This sequence was found in a woman under 30 in good health and CMV-seronegative. Specimen: PBMCs.

The chain's CDR3 is CASSHTSGRTQYF. The CDR3 DNA sequence: TGTGCCAGCAGCCACACTAGCGGGAGGACCCAGTACTTC. The V and J genes are TRBV7-9 and TRBJ2-4; 11 nucleotides match TRBD2. The J call may be mistaken, given a closer DNA end match to TRBJ2-5. CDR3 length: 13 residues. Per germline, CDR1 SEHNR and CDR2 FQNEAQ (reference sequence).